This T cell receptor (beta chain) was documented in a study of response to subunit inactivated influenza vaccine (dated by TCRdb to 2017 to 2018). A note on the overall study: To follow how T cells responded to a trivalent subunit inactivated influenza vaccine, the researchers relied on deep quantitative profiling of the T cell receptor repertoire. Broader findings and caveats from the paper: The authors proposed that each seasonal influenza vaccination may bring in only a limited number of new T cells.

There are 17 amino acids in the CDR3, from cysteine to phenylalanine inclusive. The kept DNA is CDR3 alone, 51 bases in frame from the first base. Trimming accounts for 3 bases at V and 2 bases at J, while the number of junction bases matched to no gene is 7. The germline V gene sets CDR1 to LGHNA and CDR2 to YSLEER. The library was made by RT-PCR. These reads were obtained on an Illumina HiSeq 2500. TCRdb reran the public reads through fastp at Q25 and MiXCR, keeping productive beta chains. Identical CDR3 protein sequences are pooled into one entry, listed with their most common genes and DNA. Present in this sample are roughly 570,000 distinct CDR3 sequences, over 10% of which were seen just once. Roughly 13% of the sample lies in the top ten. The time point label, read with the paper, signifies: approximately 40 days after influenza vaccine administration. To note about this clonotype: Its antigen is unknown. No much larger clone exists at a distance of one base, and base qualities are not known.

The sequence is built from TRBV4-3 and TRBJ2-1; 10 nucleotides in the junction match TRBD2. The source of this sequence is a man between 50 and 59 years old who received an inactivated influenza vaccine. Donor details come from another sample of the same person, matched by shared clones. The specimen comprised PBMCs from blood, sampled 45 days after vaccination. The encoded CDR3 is CASSQVPGLAPYNEQFF. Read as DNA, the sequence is TGCGCCAGCAGCCAGGTTCCGGGACTAGCGCCCTACAATGAGCAGTTCTTC.